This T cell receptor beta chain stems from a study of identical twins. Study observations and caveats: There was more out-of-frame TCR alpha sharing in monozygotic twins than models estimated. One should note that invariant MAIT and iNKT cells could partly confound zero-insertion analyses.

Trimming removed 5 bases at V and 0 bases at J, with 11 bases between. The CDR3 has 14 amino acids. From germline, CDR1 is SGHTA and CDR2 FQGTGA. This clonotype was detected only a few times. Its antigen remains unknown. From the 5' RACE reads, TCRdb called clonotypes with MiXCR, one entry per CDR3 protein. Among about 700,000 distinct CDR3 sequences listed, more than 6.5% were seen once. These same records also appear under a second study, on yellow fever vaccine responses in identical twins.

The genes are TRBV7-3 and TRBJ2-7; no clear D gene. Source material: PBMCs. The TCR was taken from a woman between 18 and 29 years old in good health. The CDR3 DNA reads TGTGCCAGCAGCCCCCATGGGCCCTCCTACGAGCAGTACTTC. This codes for CASSPHGPSYEQYF.